Listed here are 29 T cell receptor beta chains from one sample, sequenced in a study of shared clonotypes between healthy human individuals (dated by TCRdb to about 2020). Library preparation was by the immunoSEQ multiplex PCR assay. As stored in TCRdb, this immuneACCESS dataset retains in-frame rearrangements with V and J assigned. A fraction of the clones does not appear; measured against another copy, unresolved V genes explain less than half of the discrepancy, and the remainder lacks a known reason. This sample has 300,000 to 400,000 clones in its table, and around 67% of those were observed once. The top ten clonotypes cover about 10% of the sample. Sequenced input: memory CD4+ T cells sorted from blood. The cell subset or site label on this specimen signifies: CD45RA-negative fraction. All receptors derive from a man aged 30 to 45 in good health.

The table lists this clone with many counts. This chain links TRBV5-4 with TRBJ2-7, with TRBD2 matching over 8 bases. There are 13 residues in the CDR3. Germline values: CDR1 SGHNT, CDR2 YYREEE (reference sequence). V lost 4 bases, J lost 9 bases, and 9 bases stayed unmatched. The CDR3 spells CASSGLASKRQYF. DNA of the CDR3: TGTGCCAGCAGCGGACTAGCTTCGAAGCGGCAGTACTTC. Complete variable domain (other parts from reference TRBV5-4 and TRBJ2-7): ETGVTQSPTHLIKTRGQQVTLRCSSQSGHNTVSWYQQALGQGPQFIFQYYREEENGRGNFPPRFSGLQFPNYSSELNVNALELDDSALYLCASSGLASKRQYFGPGTRLTVT.

In DNA, the CDR3 is TGTGCCAGCAGCTTGATTGGGGGAGAGACCCAGTACTTC. It specifies CASSLIGGETQYF. The chain uses TRBV5-6 and TRBJ2-5, with D perhaps assigned TRBD1 or TRBD2 (5 bases each). The germline V and J ends were trimmed by 1 base and 4 bases, with 8 bases remaining between them. The CDR3 totals 13 residues. Germline V CDR1 and CDR2: SGHDT, YYEEEE. The whole variable domain, remainder taken from reference TRBV5-6 and TRBJ2-5, is DAGVTQSPTHLIKTRGQQVTLRCSPKSGHDTVSWYQQALGQGPQFIFQYYEEEERQRGNFPDRFSGHQFPNYSSELNVNALLLGDSALYLCASSLIGGETQYFGPGTRLLVL.

This chain connects TRBV2 to TRBJ2-3; D is uncertain. Trimming took 2 bases from V and 1 from J, leaving 4 bases between them. CDR3 size: 13 residues. Germline CDR1 reads SNHLY; CDR2 reads FYNNEI. CDR3 loop: CASSEQGTDTQYF. CDR3 coding DNA: TGTGCCAGCAGTGAACAGGGCACAGATACGCAGTATTTT.

V gene TRBV11-2 combines with J gene TRBJ2-1, with D possibly TRBD2 on 5 matching bases. CDR1 is SGHAT, CDR2 FQNNGV, per germline. The V end lost 0 bases, the J end lost 7 bases, and 10 bases lay between the germline ends. The CDR3 spans 14 residues. The CDR3 DNA sequence: TGTGCCAGCAGCTTAGATCCGCGGGTGAATGAGCAGTTCTTC. Translation: CASSLDPRVNEQFF.

The CDR3 DNA reads as TGTGCCTGGAGCGCGACAGGGAGATCGCGCGGGGAGCTGTTTTTT. It translates to CAWSATGRSRGELFF. The chain recombines TRBV30 with TRBJ2-2; 7 bases map to TRBD1. The J segment lost 7 bases and the V segment lost 3 bases, leaving 11 bases of the junction unmatched. Germline V gene sequence: CDR1 GTSNPN, CDR2 SVGIG (reference sequence). The CDR3 spans 15 residues.

V usage is TRBV6-6 and J usage is TRBJ2-1; 8 bases align to TRBD2. V dropped 8 bases and J dropped 2; count of bases not matched to a gene: 8. Germline V CDR1 and CDR2: MNHNY, SVGAGI (reference sequence). The CDR3 spans 15 residues. In nucleotides, the CDR3 is TGTGCCAGCTTCCTGACAGCGGGAGCCTACAATGAGCAGTTCTTC. Translating it yields CASFLTAGAYNEQFF.

This chain uses TRBV19 with TRBJ2-6, with unresolved D. The CDR3 spans 16 residues. V lost 4 bases to trimming and J lost 4 bases, with 14 bases between them. The V gene's germline CDR1 is LNHDA and CDR2 SQIVND (reference sequence). The CDR3 here is CASSSVLRAGANVLTF. CDR3 nucleotides: TGTGCCAGTAGTAGCGTTCTCCGGGCCGGGGCCAACGTCCTGACTTTC.

V gene TRBV6-5 combines with J gene TRBJ2-1, with a possible D match to TRBD1 (5 bases). Germline V gives CDR1 MNHEY, CDR2 SVGAGI. Trimming shortened V by 4 bases and J by 5 bases, and 12 bases separated the two germline ends. The CDR3 consists of 14 residues. The CDR3 DNA follows: TGTGCCAGCAGTTCAGGGCTGATAGACAATGAGCAGTTCTTC. Translation: CASSSGLIDNEQFF.

This clone was counted only a few times. The chain couples TRBV6-5 to TRBJ2-1; TRBD1 agrees at 7 bases. CDR3 length: 15 residues. Germline V CDR1 and CDR2: MNHEY, SVGAGI. Trimming at V came to 7 bases and at J to 6 bases, leaving 12 bases not matched to a gene. Written as DNA, the CDR3 is TGTGCCAGCAAATCGACAGGGCCTTTGGGCAATGAGCAGTTCTTC. Amino acid sequence: CASKSTGPLGNEQFF.

The chain joins TRBV28 to TRBJ2-7, with D possibly matching TRBD1 (6 bases). CDR3 size: 13 residues. The germline V and J ends were trimmed by 8 bases and 4 bases, with 15 bases remaining between them. CDR1 and CDR2 (germline): MDHEN, SYDVKM. CDR3 residues: CASLQQGAYEQYF. The CDR3, as DNA: TGTGCCAGCTTACAACAGGGAGCTTACGAGCAGTACTTC. Looking up the rest from reference TRBV28 and TRBJ2-7 gives the full variable domain: DVKVTQSSRYLVKRTGEKVFLECVQDMDHENMFWYRQDPGLGLRLIYFSYDVKMKEKGDIPEGYSVSREKKERFSLILESASTNQTSMYLCASLQQGAYEQYFGPGTRLTVT.

The chain joins TRBV2 to TRBJ1-2, with D perhaps TRBD1 (5 bases). The V gene's germline CDR1 is SNHLY and CDR2 FYNNEI. This CDR3 is built from 13 residues. Trimming stripped 6 bases from V and 5 bases from J, with 13 bases between. CDR3 sequence (DNA): TGTGCCAGCAGGAGAGGGGTTGGGTATGGCTACACCTTC. This encodes CASRRGVGYGYTF.

The rearrangement joins TRBV30 to TRBJ2-1; D is possibly TRBD1 (5 bases). Germline CDR1 is GTSNPN and CDR2 is SVGIG (reference sequence). Trimming removed 2 bases at V and 4 bases at J, with 6 bases between. This CDR3 is built from 12 residues. The CDR3 sequence: CAWSRGYNEQFF. The CDR3 coding sequence is TGTGCCTGGAGTAGGGGTTACAATGAGCAGTTCTTC.

The chain joins TRBV28 to TRBJ1-4; TRBD1 might be the D (6 bases). Trimming removed 8 bases from V and 3 bases from J, with 7 bases in between. The CDR3 covers 12 residues. Germline assignment: CDR1 MDHEN and CDR2 SYDVKM. The CDR3 nucleotides read TGTGCCAGCGAGGGGGCTAATGAAAAACTGTTTTTT. It encodes CASEGANEKLFF.

In its sample, this clone was seen once. The chain employs TRBV7-7 and TRBJ2-5; D ambiguous. Trimming took 5 bases from V and 5 from J, leaving 12 bases between them. From germline, CDR1 is SSHAT and CDR2 FNYEAQ (reference sequence). The CDR3 contains 13 residues. CDR3 nucleotide sequence: TGTGCCAGCAGCGCTTATCTAAGGGAGACCCAGTACTTC. It yields the protein CASSAYLRETQYF.

DNA for the CDR3: TGTGCCAGCAGCTCCTCCCGACTCGCGACCACAGATACGCAGTATTTT. This sequence encodes CASSSSRLATTDTQYF. V is TRBV7-9 and J is TRBJ2-3; unclear D gene. This CDR3 contains 16 residues. Trimming left V 4 bases short and J 2 bases short, with 16 bases between. Germline CDR1 SEHNR, CDR2 FQNEAQ (reference sequence).

The rearrangement uses TRBV5-6 and TRBJ2-5, with D hard to call. Germline V gene lookup returns CDR1 SGHDT and CDR2 YYEEEE. V was trimmed by 2 bases and J by 4 bases, leaving 6 bases between them. This CDR3 is built from 12 residues. The CDR3 spells CASSLQIETQYF. The CDR3 bases are TGTGCCAGCAGCTTACAGATAGAGACCCAGTACTTC.

The chain combines TRBV19 with TRBJ1-3, with TRBD1 matching 7 bases. The CDR3 loop spans 16 amino acids. The germline CDR1 and CDR2 sequences are LNHDA and SQIVND (reference sequence). The trim removed 5 bases at V and 0 bases at J, leaving 7 bases unmatched. CDR3 in amino acids: CASSPLDRSSGNTIYF. The CDR3 DNA follows: TGTGCCAGTAGTCCTCTGGACAGGTCCTCTGGAAACACCATATATTTT.

The chain has TRBV4-2 and TRBJ2-7, with 11 bases that match TRBD2. Germline CDR1 LGHNA, CDR2 YNFKEQ. With 5 bases clipped from V and 3 bases from J, the junction kept 6 bases outside the gene matches. This CDR3 has 15 amino acids. CDR3 amino acids: CASSASGRRGYEQYF. The DNA for the CDR3 is TGTGCCAGCAGCGCTAGCGGGAGGCGGGGCTACGAGCAGTACTTC.

V is TRBV11-3 and J is TRBJ2-5, with 14 nucleotides matching TRBD2. Looked up from germline, CDR1 is SGHNT and CDR2 is YENEEA. J lost 4 bases, V lost 5 bases, and 6 bases had no gene match. The CDR3 loop spans 16 amino acids. CDR3 loop: CASSPGLAGVRETQYF. The CDR3 DNA reads as TGTGCCAGCAGCCCGGGACTAGCGGGAGTTCGAGAGACCCAGTACTTC.

In this sample, this clone turned up a few times. The CDR3 sequence: CASSLQAGLDTQYF. The DNA of the CDR3 is TGTGCCAGCAGCTTACAGGCCGGGTTAGATACGCAGTATTTT. The rearrangement uses TRBV7-2 and TRBJ2-3; the D is unclear. The germline CDR1 and CDR2 sequences are SGHTA and FQGNSA. This CDR3 is built from 14 residues. V was shortened by 2 bases and J by 5 bases, with 11 bases between the two germline ends.

This chain uses TRBV21-1 with TRBJ1-1. TRBV21-1 is a documented pseudogene. The CDR3 loop spans 15 amino acids. In DNA form, the CDR3 reads TGTGCCATCTACACCGGCCGAGGGATGAACACTGAAGCTTTCTTT. It translates to CAIYTGRGMNTEAFF.

This rearrangement joins TRBV28 to TRBJ1-5; 9 bases are a match to TRBD1. Germline V gene lookup returns CDR1 MDHEN and CDR2 SYDVKM. The CDR3 is made up of 18 amino acids. V shed 0 bases and J 1 base; nucleotides not matched to a gene: 7. The CDR3 DNA sequence: TGTGCCAGCAGTTTATGGATGACAGGGGGGTTGAGCAATCAGCCCCAGCATTTT. This translates into CASSLWMTGGLSNQPQHF. Supplemented by reference TRBV28 and TRBJ1-5, the full variable domain reads DVKVTQSSRYLVKRTGEKVFLECVQDMDHENMFWYRQDPGLGLRLIYFSYDVKMKEKGDIPEGYSVSREKKERFSLILESASTNQTSMYLCASSLWMTGGLSNQPQHFGDGTRLSIL.

On this clone: Within the sample, other DNA sequences also encode this same CDR3. The chain is built from TRBV18 and TRBJ2-7, with D possibly matching TRBD2 (6 bases). The CDR3 is 14 residues long. The germline gives CDR1 KGHSH, CDR2 LQKENI. V lost 4 bases and J 0 bases, leaving 10 bases between the germline ends. CDR3 bases: TGTGCCAGCTCACTTAGCGGAAGCTCCTACGAGCAGTACTTC. It encodes CASSLSGSSYEQYF.

V gene TRBV5-1 combines with J gene TRBJ2-7; 8 bases map to TRBD1. J was trimmed by 0 bases and V by 0 bases; bases with no gene match: 11. The CDR3 spans 18 residues. Germline V CDR1 and CDR2: SGHRS, YFSETQ. As DNA, the CDR3 is TGCGCCAGCAGCTTGGTGTCAGGGACAGGTCAAAGCTCCTACGAGCAGTACTTC. It yields the protein CASSLVSGTGQSSYEQYF.

The CDR3: CASSLETAGNSPLHF. The CDR3 bases are TGCGCCAGCAGCTTGGAGACAGCGGGAAATTCACCCCTCCACTTT. V and J are TRBV5-1 and TRBJ1-6; D possibly corresponds to TRBD1 (5 bases). V was trimmed by 0 bases and J by 7 bases, leaving 11 bases between them. CDR3 size: 15 residues. Germline V gene lookup returns CDR1 SGHRS and CDR2 YFSETQ.

This clone was observed a few times. The DNA for the CDR3 is TGTGCCAGCAGCCCGGTGGGTGGGTGGCAAGAGACCCAGTACTTC. Translated: CASSPVGGWQETQYF. The chain uses TRBV7-2 and TRBJ2-5; D uncertain. Deletions cut 5 bases from V and 2 bases from J, with 15 bases between. Looked up from germline, CDR1 is SGHTA and CDR2 is FQGNSA. The length of the CDR3 is 15 residues.

The sample holds a few counts of this clone. The chain employs TRBV25-1 and TRBJ2-1; D is perhaps TRBD1 or TRBD2 (5 bases each). Trimming removed 4 bases at V and 7 bases at J, with 23 bases between. Germline CDR1 reads MGHDK; CDR2 reads SYGVNS. This CDR3 is built from 17 residues. This CDR3 is CASSGTWDHHNFNEQFF. CDR3 in DNA: TGTGCCAGCAGTGGAACCTGGGACCACCATAACTTTAATGAGCAGTTCTTC.

V and J are TRBV18 and TRBJ1-5, with a tentative D call TRBD1 (5 bases). The CDR3 spans 14 residues. Germline CDR1 KGHSH, CDR2 LQKENI. V was cut by 2 bases and J by 3 bases, with 8 bases left in between. CDR3 sequence reads: CASSPSGSNQPQHF. The CDR3 DNA sequence: TGTGCCAGCTCACCATCAGGGTCCAATCAGCCCCAGCATTTT.

V and J are TRBV28 and TRBJ2-7, with TRBD2 matching 10 bases. V was pared by 4 bases and J by 3 bases, with 6 bases of the junction left unmatched. CDR1 is MDHEN, CDR2 SYDVKM, per germline. The CDR3 extends over 15 amino acids. CDR3 loop: CASSSVTSGIYEQYF. Written as DNA, the CDR3 is TGTGCCAGCAGTTCGGTAACTAGCGGGATCTACGAGCAGTACTTC.